The T cell receptor beta chain under discussion was sequenced for a study of T cells expressing NK-cell markers. General study points: A range of about 1.0-8% of CD8+ T cells consisted of dominant NKG2C+ clonotypes in roughly 6 donors. These clonotypes additionally ranked first within the CD3+CD56-NKG2C+ fraction of a handful of donors.

CDR1 and CDR2 from the germline V gene are DFQATT and SNEGSKA (reference sequence). This CDR3 spans 15 amino acids. Remarks on this clonotype: Its antigen remains unknown.

The authors generated TCR beta cDNA through 5'RACE template switching with UMIs. TCRdb reprocessed the 5' RACE reads and reports one entry per CDR3 protein, with no DNA. This table holds about 430,000 distinct CDR3 sequences. This rearrangement joins TRBV20-1 to TRBJ2-5; the D call of TRBD2 rests on TCRdb alone, since no DNA is present to check it. Sequencing was carried out using blood T cells: a sorted CD56 or NKG2C T cell subset, CD4+ or CD8+ T cells, or bulk PBMC T cells (not recorded which). This sequence originates from a woman aged 45-60 years in good health. CDR3 in amino acids: CSATGLAGLQETQYF.